The source of this TCR beta chain is a study of tumor-infiltrating lymphocytes in primary liver carcinoma. Study at large: The five patients, who were men and women, ranged in age from 30 to 69 years. Each of the growths was stage T1-T3 N0M0, extending roughly 4.2 to 11 cm across. The study obtained roughly 3.65 to 7.13 million productive TCRbeta reads per sample, similar across tissue types.

General observations from the study: Tumors significantly exceeded blood in top-250-clone fraction (p = 0.039).

TCR beta cDNA was reverse-transcribed from around 0.55 ug of total RNA. The reaction used a constant-region primer and ProtoScript II reverse transcriptase. TCR beta libraries came from three nested multiplex PCR rounds using slightly modified ARM-PCR. Primers for the first two PCR rounds were TRBV1-TRBV30 forward primers and a C-beta reverse primer (approximately 10 cycles per round). TCRdb passed the multiplex PCR reads through MiXCR, listing each CDR3 protein once. The sample has roughly 86,000 distinct CDR3 sequences, approximately 72% seen once. Co-extraction yielded RNA and DNA from around 18-30 mg of unsorted bulk tissue. A word on this clonotype: Its target is unknown. One junction end disagrees with the germline gene, perhaps due to a read error.

CDR3 length: 14 amino acids. Per germline, CDR1 SGHAT and CDR2 FQNNGV. Sequencing input: tumor-adjacent normal liver tissue. This TCR was sampled from a middle-aged man with primary liver carcinoma and hepatitis B virus infection. V is TRBV11-2 and J is TRBJ2-7; D uncertain. The CDR3 here is CASSSTNGPYEQYF. The CDR3 nucleotides read TGTGCCAGTAGCTCCACCAACGGTCCCTATGAGCAGTATTTC.